These 22 T cell receptor beta chains share one sample of origin, sequenced in a study of blood T cell repertoires in COVID-19. The data were produced by immunoSEQ multiplex PCR, yet TCRdb's version contains in-frame clones alone and is incomplete. The repertoire has 270,000 or so clones, 82% of them found once; the top ten carry roughly 3%. The source material was peripheral blood. The receptors come from a young woman with acute or convalescent COVID-19.

The chain links TRBV10-3 to TRBJ2-1; D is possibly TRBD1 (6 bases). With 6 bases removed from V and 0 bases from J, the gap between germline ends came to 12 bases. Germline V gives CDR1 ENHRY, CDR2 SYGVKD. This CDR3 region has 15 residues. The CDR3 nucleotides are TGTGCCATCAGGGACAGACTCAACTCCTACAATGAGCAGTTCTTC. As protein: CAIRDRLNSYNEQFF.

The DNA of the CDR3 is TGTGCCAGCAGTTTCGGGACAGCGAAAGAAAAACTGTTTTTT. This gives the protein CASSFGTAKEKLFF. V is TRBV28 and J is TRBJ1-4; 7 bases are a match to TRBD1. Per germline, CDR1 MDHEN and CDR2 SYDVKM. The CDR3 is 14 residues long. V lost 3 bases to trimming and J lost 8 bases; unmatched junction nucleotides: 6.

This chain uses TRBV9 with TRBJ2-3; D ambiguous. This CDR3 has 13 residues. Per the germline V gene, CDR1 is SGDLS and CDR2 is YYNGEE. V dropped 4 bases and J dropped 4 bases, with 10 bases sitting between them. The CDR3 region has the DNA TGTGCCAGCAGCAACTTTCCTCCAGATACGCAGTATTTT. This codes for CASSNFPPDTQYF.

This chain uses TRBV29-1 with TRBJ2-5, with 7 positions matching TRBD1. The CDR3 has 12 amino acids. Germline values: CDR1 SQVTM, CDR2 ANQGSEA. V gave up 4 bases and J gave up 5 bases; unmatched junction bases: 4. In nucleotides, the CDR3 is TGCAGCGTTGGACAGGGCGGGGAGACCCAGTACTTC. Amino acid sequence: CSVGQGGETQYF.

This sequence joins TRBV6-5 and TRBJ1-4; a possible D gene is TRBD1 (6 bases). Trimming left V 6 bases short and J 3 bases short, with 11 bases between. This CDR3 comprises 14 residues. Germline lookup yields CDR1 MNHEY and CDR2 SVGAGI. CDR3 nucleotides: TGTGCCAGCAGGAGGGACACGTCTAATGAAAAACTGTTTTTT. Amino acid sequence: CASRRDTSNEKLFF.

J is TRBJ2-3 and V is TRBV6-5, with D uncertain. The V end was cut by 2 bases, the J end by 1 base, with 7 bases between. Germline CDR1 reads MNHEY; CDR2 reads SVGAGI. This CDR3 contains 14 residues. The CDR3 protein is CASSYTVGTDTQYF. CDR3 DNA sequence: TGTGCCAGCAGTTACACCGTAGGCACAGATACGCAGTATTTT.

This rearrangement joins TRBV7-6 to TRBJ1-3; a possible D gene is TRBD1 (6 bases). Germline V gene lookup returns CDR1 SGHVS and CDR2 FNYEAQ. The CDR3 contains 15 residues. Trimming left V 1 base short and J 4 bases short, with 11 bases between. CDR3 sequence (DNA): TGTGCCAGCAGCTTAGGCGCAGGGGTGGGAAACACCATATATTTT. Translated: CASSLGAGVGNTIYF.

The chain has TRBV5-8 and TRBJ2-3; 8 bases agree with TRBD2. The V and J ends lost 4 bases and 1 base, in that order; junction bases with no gene match: 2. The CDR3 has 14 amino acids. The germline V gene has CDR1 SGHTS and CDR2 YDEGEE. The CDR3, as DNA: TGTGCCAGCAGCACGACTAGCGGCACAGATACGCAGTATTTT. Residues: CASSTTSGTDTQYF.

The chain recombines TRBV5-6 with TRBJ1-4, with D perhaps TRBD1 (5 bases). V shed 4 bases and J shed 4 bases, with 8 bases lying between them. The CDR3 is 13 residues long. Germline CDR1 SGHDT, CDR2 YYEEEE. CDR3 region: CASSLTVNEKLFF. The CDR3 DNA is TGTGCCAGCAGCCTGACAGTTAATGAAAAACTGTTTTTT.

V and J are TRBV5-1 and TRBJ1-3, with a tentative D call TRBD1 (5 bases). Trimming took off 4 bases at V and 0 bases at J, with 11 bases between the two ends. This CDR3 region has 15 residues. Germline V gene sequence: CDR1 SGHRS, CDR2 YFSETQ. The CDR3 reads CASSGGDNSGNTIYF. CDR3 nucleotide sequence: TGCGCCAGCAGCGGGGGGGATAACTCTGGAAACACCATATATTTT.

V usage is TRBV29-1 and J usage is TRBJ1-2; D not certain. The CDR3 has 14 amino acids. The V end lost 7 bases, the J end lost 4 bases, and 19 bases lay between the germline ends. Per the germline V gene, CDR1 is SQVTM and CDR2 is ANQGSEA. The CDR3 is CSANQASSIYGYTF. The CDR3 region has the DNA TGCAGCGCGAATCAGGCCTCGAGTATCTATGGCTACACCTTC.

This clone was counted a single time. V gene TRBV30 combines with J gene TRBJ1-1, with D possibly matching TRBD1 (5 bases). This CDR3 contains 16 residues. Germline V gene sequence: CDR1 GTSNPN, CDR2 SVGIG (reference sequence). Trimming shortened V by 8 bases and J by 1 base, and 23 bases separated the two germline ends. CDR3 sequence reads: CARITGSGIQNTEAFF. The DNA of the CDR3 is TGTGCCCGGATTACAGGATCGGGCATTCAGAACACTGAAGCTTTCTTT.

The genes are TRBV6-2 or TRBV6-3 and TRBJ2-3; 9 bases match TRBD1. The CDR3 consists of 19 residues. V was clipped by 7 bases and J by 1 base; unmatched bases: 18. Germline-derived CDR1 and CDR2 are MNHEY and SVGEGT. CDR3 residues: CASTPAGTGPLLGTDTQYF. The DNA for the CDR3 is TGTGCCAGCACCCCCGCTGGGACAGGGCCCTTACTAGGCACAGATACGCAGTATTTT.

The gene calls are TRBV19 and TRBJ1-1, with a weak D call TRBD1 (6 bases). Germline values: CDR1 LNHDA, CDR2 SQIVND (reference sequence). The V and J ends lost 3 bases and 0 bases respectively, with 8 bases between them. The CDR3 has 14 residues. CDR3 protein: CASSIQGMNTEAFF. The CDR3 region has the DNA TGTGCCAGTAGTATTCAGGGGATGAACACTGAAGCTTTCTTT.

This sequence joins TRBV12-3 or TRBV12-4 and TRBJ2-7; no clear D. Trimming left V 4 bases short and J 3 bases short, with 7 bases between. The CDR3 length is 12 residues. CDR3 in DNA: TGTGCCAGCAGTTCAAAGCACTACGAGCAGTACTTC. As protein: CASSSKHYEQYF.

This chain connects TRBV7-9 to TRBJ2-7; 14 bases are a match to TRBD2. The CDR3 extends over 15 amino acids. The ends lost 5 bases at V and 10 bases at J; junction bases unmatched: 10. Germline V gene lookup returns CDR1 SEHNR and CDR2 FQNEAQ (reference sequence). The CDR3 reads CASSPAGTSGSQQYF. The CDR3 DNA is TGTGCCAGCAGCCCGGCGGGGACTAGCGGGAGTCAACAGTACTTC.

This clone was detected ten times or more. The rearrangement joins TRBV13 to TRBJ2-5, with 10 bases lining up with TRBD1. Trimming took 5 bases from V and 5 from J; bases not matched to a gene: 5. The CDR3 consists of 14 residues. Looked up from germline, CDR1 is PRHDT and CDR2 is FYEKMQ (reference sequence). CDR3 in amino acids: CASSRDRGGETQYF. CDR3 DNA sequence: TGTGCCAGCAGCAGGGACAGGGGCGGGGAGACCCAGTACTTC.

The chain couples TRBV28 to TRBJ1-2; TRBD1 might be the D (5 bases). Trimming left V 11 bases short and J 5 bases short, with 21 bases between. CDR1 MDHEN and CDR2 SYDVKM come from the germline V gene. CDR3 length equals 14 residues. This CDR3 reads CASGSGTGRYGYTF. CDR3 coding DNA: TGTGCCTCCGGTTCGGGCACAGGTCGGTATGGCTACACCTTC.

The chain combines TRBV4-1 with TRBJ2-7; tentatively, D is TRBD2 (6 bases). Germline assignment: CDR1 MGHRA and CDR2 YSYEKL. This CDR3 is built from 17 residues. The ends were cut back, 0 bases at V and 2 bases at J, with 17 bases in the middle. The CDR3 loop is CASSQDRERDGAYEQYF. CDR3 DNA sequence: TGCGCCAGCAGCCAAGATCGGGAGAGGGACGGGGCCTACGAGCAGTACTTC.

CDR3 protein: CASSFGGSREQYF. As DNA, the CDR3 is TGTGCCAGCAGTTTTGGGGGGAGTCGGGAGCAGTACTTC. The chain couples TRBV28 to TRBJ2-7, with a tentative D call TRBD2 (6 bases). The CDR3 has 13 residues. Germline V lookup: CDR1 MDHEN, CDR2 SYDVKM. V was clipped by 3 bases and J by 7 bases, with 13 bases between them.

J is TRBJ2-2 and V is TRBV6-2 or TRBV6-3; TRBD1 agrees at 10 bases. Per germline, CDR1 MNHEY and CDR2 SVGEGT. The CDR3 sequence is 17 residues long. Germline trimming cut 0 bases from V and 7 bases from J; bases unmatched to any gene: 8. For the CDR3, the DNA is TGTGCCAGCAGTTACTCCCGACAGGGGGCCTGGGACGGGGAGCTGTTTTTT. Translating gives CASSYSRQGAWDGELFF.

The chain links TRBV28 to TRBJ2-7, with 8 bases aligning to TRBD2. V lost 5 bases, J lost 1 base, and 13 bases stayed unmatched. Germline CDR1 reads MDHEN; CDR2 reads SYDVKM. CDR3 length equals 17 residues. CDR3 DNA: TGTGCCAGCAGTCTGAACGCCGGGACTAGGATATCCTACGAGCAGTACTTC. Residues: CASSLNAGTRISYEQYF.